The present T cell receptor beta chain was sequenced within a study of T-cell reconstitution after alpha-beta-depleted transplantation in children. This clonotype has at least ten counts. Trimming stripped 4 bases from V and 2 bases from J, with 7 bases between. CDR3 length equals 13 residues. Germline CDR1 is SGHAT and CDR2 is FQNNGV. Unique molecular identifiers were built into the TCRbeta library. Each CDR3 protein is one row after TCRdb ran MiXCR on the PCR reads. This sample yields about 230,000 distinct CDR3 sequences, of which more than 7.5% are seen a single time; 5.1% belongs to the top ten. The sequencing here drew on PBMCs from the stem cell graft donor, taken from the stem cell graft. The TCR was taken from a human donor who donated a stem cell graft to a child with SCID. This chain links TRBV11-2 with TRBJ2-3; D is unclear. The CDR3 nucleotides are TGTGCCAGCAGCTCGCTTAACACAGATACGCAGTATTTT. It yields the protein CASSSLNTDTQYF.